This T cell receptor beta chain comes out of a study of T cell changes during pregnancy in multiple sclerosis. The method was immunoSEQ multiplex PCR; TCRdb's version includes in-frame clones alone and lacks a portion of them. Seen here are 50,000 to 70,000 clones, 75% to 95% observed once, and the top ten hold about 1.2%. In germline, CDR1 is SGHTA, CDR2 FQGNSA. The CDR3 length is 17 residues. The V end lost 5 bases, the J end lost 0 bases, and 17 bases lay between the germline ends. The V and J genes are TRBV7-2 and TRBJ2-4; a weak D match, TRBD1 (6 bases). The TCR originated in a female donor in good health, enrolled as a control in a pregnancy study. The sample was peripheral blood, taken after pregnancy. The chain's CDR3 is CASSHRGGLLAKNIQYF. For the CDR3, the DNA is TGTGCCAGCAGCCACCGAGGGGGTCTATTAGCCAAAAACATTCAGTACTTC.